This T cell receptor beta chain was documented in a study of T cell responses to AZD1222 COVID-19 vaccine listed by TCRdb under 2021. About the investigation overall: AZD1222 recipients whose second dose came at about 4 weeks and those whose second dose came at about 12 weeks were combined into one group, since spike-specific TCR depth and breadth did not differ between the two schedules. TCR sequencing covered over 230 trial participants: 207 given two doses of AZD1222 and approximately 26 given two doses of MenACWY control vaccine. Trial participants were enrolled by age into 18-55, 56-69 and 70-plus year subgroups, with roughly 160, 29 and 62 TCR-sequenced participants respectively.

Between the V and J ends, shortened by 2 bases and 6 bases respectively, the junction contains 10 bases. As encoded in the germline V gene, CDR1 is SGHTA while CDR2 is FQGTGA. The CDR3 holds 13 amino acids from the cysteine to the phenylalanine. Kept here is only the CDR3 DNA, which spans 39 bases and is read in frame from base 1. The CDR3 regions of human TCRbeta chains were analyzed by immunosequencing. The paper's processing steps were these. Repertoire TCRs were checked for matches against a reference library of SARS-CoV-2-specific TCRs that had been generated using the MIRA antigen-specificity platform. Breadth was defined as the fraction of unique TCRs that were SARS-CoV-2-associated, and depth was defined as the fraction of total T cells that were SARS-CoV-2-associated. Each spike-specific TCR was assigned to its reactive spike region and to a CD4 or CD8 class using the MIRA data. Log10-transformed breadth and depth values were compared by one-way ANOVA with Sidak's multiple comparisons tests. The clones in this table, taken by TCRdb from immuneACCESS, are in-frame only. Not every clone is retained; where verified, under half of the shortfall comes from an unresolved V gene, and the cause of the rest is unknown. V and J calls and clone size come straight from that table; D and trimming were deduced from the DNA. The sample profile shows some 170,000 clones; 93% of them were found once. The leading ten clones occupy 0.9% of the sample.

The paper's findings and limits, for the study overall: Because no day 14 peak-response samples were available, repertoires were characterized only after the peak T cell response. Most participants were white British and females outnumbered males, and the authors suggested that clonal diversity may have been underestimated. Vaccine-associated CD4 TCRs spanned the whole spike protein, with dominant responses in regions 160-218 and 743-854. In the small 56-69-year group, the increase in depth fell short of significance, most likely because of low power. Conclusions about previously exposed vaccinees were limited because only a handful of AZD1222 recipients were SARS-CoV-2 seropositive at baseline. Spike-specific TCR breadth and depth rose significantly after two AZD1222 doses compared with day 0 and with MenACWY recipients. Nearly half of unique spike-specific TCRs reportedly recognized epitopes outside regions mutated in the B.1.351 and B.1.1.7 variants.

Points on this clone: The antigen this receptor binds is unknown. The sample holds no much larger clone one base away, and base qualities are not on file.

What the time point label conveys for this sample: baseline before first vaccination. Vaccinee samples came from UK trials COV001 and COV002, including a single-blind randomized controlled phase 2/3 trial of AZD1222 (ChAdOx1 nCoV-19) in healthy adults. Trial participant PBMC samples were collected at day 0 and day 28 after the second dose for TCRbeta chain sequencing. This clonotype was sampled from an adult in good health. The chain is assembled from TRBV7-3 and TRBJ1-1, with the D gene uncertain. Source: peripheral blood, taken on day 0 of AZD1222 vaccination. The base sequence is TGTGCCAGCAGCTTAGTCCGGGAGGCTGAAGCTTTCTTT. The translation is CASSLVREAEAFF.